The clone carrying this T cell receptor beta chain was counted a single time. This CDR3 has 15 amino acids. Germline V gene data show CDR1 as SGHDT and CDR2 as YYEEEE. Trimming at V came to 4 bases and at J to 4 bases, leaving 5 bases not matched to a gene. The data are from a study of blood T cell repertoires in COVID-19. Background on the study: Italy, Spain and the United States were the sources of the convalescent and acute COVID-19 samples. Sources were T cells, B-cell-depleted T cells, or PBMCs; the material itself was cDNA or gDNA.

Data came from immunoSEQ multiplex PCR; TCRdb stores just in-frame clones and leaves some out. The sample has tens of thousands of clones; more than 75% are singletons. This chain uses TRBV5-6 with TRBJ1-3, with 10 bases lining up with TRBD1. The sequencing sample was made of peripheral blood. The origin of this receptor is a woman between 55 and 75 years old with acute or convalescent COVID-19. CDR3 in amino acids: CASSLSGQGGNTIYF. CDR3 sequence (DNA): TGTGCCAGCAGCCTATCGGGACAGGGGGGAAACACCATATATTTT. The whole variable domain, filled in from reference TRBV5-6 and TRBJ1-3, reads DAGVTQSPTHLIKTRGQQVTLRCSPKSGHDTVSWYQQALGQGPQFIFQYYEEEERQRGNFPDRFSGHQFPNYSSELNVNALLLGDSALYLCASSLSGQGGNTIYFGEGSWLTVV.